This T cell receptor beta chain was documented in a study of cytomegalovirus exposure and HLA in healthy donors. Researchers ran the PCR with 60 Vbeta and 13 Jbeta primers. Authors' data handling: Counted up in a later analysis, unique TCR beta chains came to some 72 million, with around 11 million shared. Sequencing was performed with immunoSEQ multiplex PCR; in TCRdb, only in-frame clones are kept and a portion is missing. V, J and clone size are those of that table, while D and trimming were read from the DNA. The sample consists of fewer than 200,000 clones, about 68% of them appearing once. Points from the study as a whole: The study put under 200 TCR beta chains on its list as cytomegalovirus-associated.

The CDR3 has 14 residues. Trimming took 5 bases from V and 4 from J; bases not matched to a gene: 4. Germline V gene data show CDR1 as MNHEY and CDR2 as SMNVEV (reference sequence). Note on this clone: Its antigen is undetermined. This CDR3 is also generated by other DNA sequences in the sample.

Those who donated were healthy bone marrow donors. Material for sequencing was PBMCs. This chain joins TRBV27 and TRBJ2-7, with TRBD1 matching 11 bases. This TCR derives from a young man in good health and CMV-seronegative. CDR3 amino acids: CASSQGQGGYEQYF. The CDR3 DNA follows: TGTGCCAGCAGTCAGGGACAGGGGGGGTACGAGCAGTACTTC.